The sequence of this TCR beta chain was determined in a study of CD8 T cells in ankylosing spondylitis. TCRdb re-derived calls from the 5' RACE reads in MiXCR, one entry per CDR3 protein. Of 200,000 to 250,000 distinct CDR3 sequences in the sample, 7.5% to 9.5% were seen once. V dropped 9 bases and J dropped 4 bases, with 24 bases sitting between them. In germline, CDR1 is ENHRY, CDR2 SYGVKD. The CDR3 totals 16 residues. The sequenced sample consisted of blood, either unsorted or a sorted T cell fraction (not recorded which). V usage is TRBV10-3 and J usage is TRBJ1-2; no definite D call. The sequence was collected from a female donor with ankylosing spondylitis or in good health (not recorded which). The CDR3 sequence: CAIGRQEEIGIYGYTF. The CDR3 DNA reads as TGTGCCATTGGAAGGCAGGAGGAAATCGGGATCTATGGCTACACCTTC.